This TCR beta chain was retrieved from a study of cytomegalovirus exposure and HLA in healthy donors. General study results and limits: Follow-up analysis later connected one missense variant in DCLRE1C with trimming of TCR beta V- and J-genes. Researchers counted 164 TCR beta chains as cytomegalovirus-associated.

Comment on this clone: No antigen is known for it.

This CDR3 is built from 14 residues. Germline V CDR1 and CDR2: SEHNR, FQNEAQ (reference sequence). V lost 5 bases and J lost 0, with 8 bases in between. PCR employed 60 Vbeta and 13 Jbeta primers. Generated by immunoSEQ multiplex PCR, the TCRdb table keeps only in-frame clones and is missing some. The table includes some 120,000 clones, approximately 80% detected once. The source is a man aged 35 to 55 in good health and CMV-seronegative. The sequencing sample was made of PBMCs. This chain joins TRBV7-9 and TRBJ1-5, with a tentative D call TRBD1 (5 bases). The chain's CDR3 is CASSTGNSNQPQHF. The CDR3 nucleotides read TGTGCCAGCAGCACAGGCAATAGCAATCAGCCCCAGCATTTT.